This TCR beta chain was captured in a study of blood T cell repertoires in COVID-19. On the study more broadly: There were acute and convalescent COVID-19 samples, and they came from the United States, Italy and Spain. PBMCs, B-cell-depleted T cells, or T cells provided the cDNA or gDNA that made up the material.

Libraries were prepared by immunoSEQ multiplex PCR; TCRdb keeps only in-frame clonotypes and omits some of them. The sample has tens of thousands of clones; about 80% are singletons. The material sequenced was peripheral blood. This TCR was sampled from a middle-aged man with acute or convalescent COVID-19.

The CDR3 nucleotides are TGCGCCAGCAGCTTAGGAAATGGGGGGCAGCCCCAGCATTTT. Its translation: CASSLGNGGQPQHF. This chain connects TRBV5-1 to TRBJ1-5; tentatively, D is TRBD1 (5 bases). Germline V gene sequence: CDR1 SGHRS, CDR2 YFSETQ. This CDR3 contains 14 residues. V lost 2 bases and J 7 bases, leaving 13 bases between the germline ends.